This T cell receptor beta chain emerged from a study of T cells in tumors after PD-1 blockade. Germline V CDR1 and CDR2: SGHTA, FQGNSA. Trimming shortened V by 6 bases and J by 0 bases, and 11 bases separated the two germline ends. The CDR3 has 14 amino acids. Repertoires were generated with immunoSEQ multiplex PCR, while TCRdb's copy carries only in-frame clones and drops some. This sample has 61,000 or so clones, with around four fifths found just once. This specimen was PBMCs, taken before anti-PD-1 treatment. The V gene is TRBV7-2, the J gene TRBJ1-1; unclear D gene. The source of this sequence is a human donor with basal cell carcinoma. Here the CDR3 reads CASRTSPVNTEAFF. CDR3 in DNA: TGTGCCAGCAGAACATCGCCAGTGAACACTGAAGCTTTCTTT.